One and the same sample provided the 15 T cell receptor beta chains below, sequenced in a study of cytomegalovirus exposure and HLA in healthy donors. PCR involved 60 Vbeta and 13 Jbeta primers. Assay: immunoSEQ multiplex PCR; the TCRdb copy retains only in-frame clones and omits some. The repertoire includes 100,000 or so clones, roughly 81% of them detected once, and around 1.5% sits in the top ten. Specimen: PBMCs. These receptors were obtained from a man aged 35-49 years in good health and CMV-seronegative.

The chain recombines TRBV15 with TRBJ1-2; D perhaps matches TRBD1 (5 bases). The CDR3 spans 18 residues. The V gene lost 5 bases and the J gene lost 8 bases, with 30 bases spanning the gap. The germline V gene encodes CDR1 LNHNV and CDR2 YYDKDF (reference sequence). DNA for the CDR3: TGTGCCACCAGCCCAAGAAACAGTGAACGGGGGGTATTACTGGGCTACACCTTC. Protein sequence: CATSPRNSERGVLLGYTF.

As DNA, the CDR3 is TGTGCCAGCAGCTTGGCCCTTTGGGGCAGGAATGAGCAGTTCTTC. Encoded protein: CASSLALWGRNEQFF. The chain links TRBV7-9 to TRBJ2-1, with TRBD1 as a possible D gene (5 bases). Germline V gives CDR1 SEHNR, CDR2 FQNEAQ (reference sequence). The CDR3 runs to 15 residues. Deletions cut 3 bases from V and 7 bases from J, with 16 bases between.

This rearrangement joins TRBV5-4 to TRBJ2-3, with D tentatively TRBD1 (5 bases). Germline assignment: CDR1 SGHNT and CDR2 YYREEE (reference sequence). Trimming cost V 0 bases and J 4 bases, with 9 bases left between them. This CDR3 spans 14 amino acids. This CDR3 reads CASSLVQGADTQYF. The CDR3 DNA sequence: TGTGCCAGCAGCTTGGTGCAGGGCGCAGATACGCAGTATTTT.

In DNA form, the CDR3 reads TGTGCCAGCAGTTTCGGGGGATGGAACGAGCAGTACTTC. Translating gives CASSFGGWNEQYF. The genes are TRBV28 and TRBJ2-7; maybe TRBD2 (6 bases). The V and J ends lost 3 bases and 5 bases respectively, with 11 bases between them. Germline V gene data show CDR1 as MDHEN and CDR2 as SYDVKM. The CDR3 spans 13 residues.

The chain employs TRBV29-1 and TRBJ1-1; D ambiguous. V was cut by 7 bases and J by 1 base, with 10 bases left in between. Looked up from germline, CDR1 is SQVTM and CDR2 is ANQGSEA. The CDR3 totals 12 residues. CDR3 protein: CSGGRANTEAFF. DNA of the CDR3: TGCAGCGGCGGTAGAGCGAACACTGAAGCTTTCTTT.

A single count supports this clone. The chain has TRBV9 and TRBJ1-2, with 7 bases identical to TRBD1. Germline assignment: CDR1 SGDLS and CDR2 YYNGEE. CDR3 size: 14 residues. With 4 bases clipped from V and 1 base from J, the junction kept 4 bases outside the gene matches. The CDR3 region has the DNA TGTGCCAGCAGCCCCAGGGGGTTTAACTATGGCTACACCTTC. Protein: CASSPRGFNYGYTF.

The CDR3: CASFRGTDTQYF. CDR3 nucleotides: TGTGCCAGCTTTCGGGGCACAGATACGCAGTATTTT. The V and J genes are TRBV2 and TRBJ2-3; D remains ambiguous. The V gene's germline CDR1 is SNHLY and CDR2 FYNNEI. This CDR3 has 12 amino acids. The V gene lost 8 bases and the J gene lost 1 base, with 7 bases spanning the gap.

Only one count was recorded for this clone. The chain has TRBV2 and TRBJ2-2; maybe TRBD1 (6 bases). Germline V gene data show CDR1 as SNHLY and CDR2 as FYNNEI. Trimming took off 9 bases at V and 4 bases at J, with 18 bases between the two ends. The CDR3 consists of 15 residues. As DNA, the CDR3 is TGTGCCAGAACAGGGCCGGATTCGAGCACCGGGGAGCTGTTTTTT. Its translation is CARTGPDSSTGELFF.

A note on this clone: A read error may account for a junction end that differs from germline. The CDR3 protein is CSSSHGQYEQYF. The CDR3 DNA reads as TGTTCCAGCAGCCACGGACAGTACGAGCAGTACTTC. The gene calls are TRBV7-9 and TRBJ2-7; TRBD1 is a possible D gene (6 bases). Germline V lookup: CDR1 SEHNR, CDR2 FQNEAQ (reference sequence). The CDR3 is 12 residues long. Filled out from reference TRBV7-9 and TRBJ2-7, the complete variable domain reads DTGVSQNPRHKITKRGQNVTFRCDPISEHNRLYWYRQTLGQGPEFLTYFQNEAQLEKSRLLSDRFSAERPKGSFSTLEIQRTEQGDSAMYLCSSSHGQYEQYFGPGTRLTVT.

The chain joins TRBV5-4 to TRBJ1-3; a weak D match, TRBD1 (5 bases). The CDR3 has 12 amino acids. CDR1 and CDR2 from the germline V gene are SGHNT and YYREEE (reference sequence). Trimming took off 5 bases at V and 4 bases at J, with 7 bases between the two ends. In nucleotides, the CDR3 is TGTGCCAGCAGGGACACAGGAAACACCATATATTTT. It translates to CASRDTGNTIYF. The full variable domain, rest sourced from reference TRBV5-4 and TRBJ1-3, is ETGVTQSPTHLIKTRGQQVTLRCSSQSGHNTVSWYQQALGQGPQFIFQYYREEENGRGNFPPRFSGLQFPNYSSELNVNALELDDSALYLCASRDTGNTIYFGEGSWLTVV.

This clone was found a few times. The gene calls are TRBV2 and TRBJ1-2, with a weak D call TRBD1 (6 bases). V was shortened by 3 bases and J by 5 bases, with 10 bases between the two germline ends. This CDR3 comprises 13 residues. Germline assignment: CDR1 SNHLY and CDR2 FYNNEI. This CDR3 reads CASSEDRGYGYTF. DNA for the CDR3: TGTGCCAGCAGTGAGGACAGAGGGTATGGCTACACCTTC.

V gene TRBV6-6 combines with J gene TRBJ2-1, with 10 bases identical to TRBD2. The CDR3 contains 15 residues. Unmatched junction bases numbered 7, after V lost 7 bases and J lost 4 bases. The germline gives CDR1 MNHNY, CDR2 SVGAGI (reference sequence). CDR3 sequence: CASTLSGGGYNEQFF. CDR3 nucleotide sequence: TGTGCCAGCACCCTAAGCGGGGGGGGTTACAATGAGCAGTTCTTC.

V and J are TRBV29-1 and TRBJ2-7, with D perhaps matching TRBD1 (6 bases). CDR3 length: 13 amino acids. Germline CDR1 and CDR2: SQVTM and ANQGSEA. With 6 bases removed from V and 7 bases from J, the gap between germline ends came to 19 bases. The CDR3 here is CSVARQVRSEQYF. The CDR3 coding sequence is TGCAGCGTGGCAAGACAGGTACGGTCTGAGCAGTACTTC.

The V call is TRBV30, the J call TRBJ2-1; 9 nucleotides line up with TRBD2. V was pared by 0 bases and J by 3 bases, with 6 bases of the junction left unmatched. This CDR3 comprises 16 residues. The germline CDR1 and CDR2 sequences are GTSNPN and SVGIG (reference sequence). The CDR3 DNA is TGTGCCTGGAGTGTACCAGGCGGGGGGGTCTACAATGAGCAGTTCTTC. It yields the protein CAWSVPGGGVYNEQFF.

The chain uses TRBV5-6 and TRBJ2-7, with 7 bases matching TRBD1. J was trimmed by 4 bases and V by 0 bases; bases with no gene match: 7. This CDR3 region has 15 residues. Germline V gene sequence: CDR1 SGHDT, CDR2 YYEEEE. CDR3 sequence reads: CASSLVGTDGYEQYF. DNA of the CDR3: TGTGCCAGCAGCTTGGTAGGGACAGATGGTTACGAGCAGTACTTC.